This TCR beta chain was observed in a study of neurological immune-mediated disorders. It was by 5'RACE with 10-nucleotide random UMIs that the cDNA was made. TCRdb reprocessed the 5' RACE reads via MiXCR and lists one record per CDR3 protein. Of 75,000 to 80,000 distinct CDR3 sequences in the sample, around 4.6% are singletons; the top ten hold 2% to 2.5%. The unsorted libraries were made from 2 million PBMCs kept at -80 C. The CDR3 extends over 14 amino acids. Deletions cut 10 bases from V and 4 bases from J, with 19 bases between. Germline V gene data show CDR1 as MNHEY and CDR2 as SMNVEV (reference sequence). In its sample, this clonotype was seen many times.

The source material was PBMCs. The rearrangement links TRBV27 to TRBJ1-2, with D possibly matching TRBD1 (5 bases). The receptor comes from a young woman with multiple sclerosis. The CDR3 spells CATGDQRLPYGYTF. As DNA, the CDR3 is TGTGCCACCGGGGACCAACGGCTACCCTATGGCTACACCTTC.